These 11 T cell receptor beta chains originate from one sample sequenced in a study of T cell responses to AZD1222 COVID-19 vaccine. Some clones are missing from TCRdb's copy, which holds only in-frame ones; the method was immunoSEQ multiplex PCR. The data contain fewer than 100,000 clones, 87% of them seen just once; the ten biggest clones take up approximately 10%. The source was peripheral blood, collected 28 days after the second AZD1222 dose. All receptors come from an adult who received the AZD1222 COVID-19 vaccine.

This clone was seen a single time. J is TRBJ1-3 and V is TRBV5-1; D may be TRBD1 (6 bases). Germline lookup yields CDR1 SGHRS and CDR2 YFSETQ. CDR3 size: 17 residues. V lost 0 bases, J lost 0 bases, and 13 bases lay in between. This CDR3 is CASSLGGGSPSGNTIYF. DNA of the CDR3: TGCGCCAGCAGCTTGGGAGGGGGGTCGCCCTCTGGAAACACCATATATTTT.

J is TRBJ1-3 and V is TRBV25-1, with D hard to call. Germline V gene lookup returns CDR1 MGHDK and CDR2 SYGVNS. V was clipped by 3 bases and J by 5 bases, with 11 bases between them. The CDR3 has 14 residues. CDR3 DNA sequence: TGTGCCAGCAGTGATCCAAGACCCAGAAACACCATATATTTT. Its protein product is CASSDPRPRNTIYF.

V is TRBV7-2 and J is TRBJ2-7; D is unclear. The CDR3 length is 13 residues. The germline V gene encodes CDR1 SGHTA and CDR2 FQGNSA. Trimming removed 5 bases at V and 6 bases at J, with 14 bases between. As DNA, the CDR3 is TGTGCCAGCAGCCCCGAAGGGCACGGCGAGCAGTACTTC. It specifies CASSPEGHGEQYF.

The V and J genes are TRBV2 and TRBJ1-4; 9 bases fit TRBD1. CDR3 length: 14 amino acids. Germline CDR1 and CDR2: SNHLY and FYNNEI. V was pared by 6 bases and J by 10 bases, with 9 bases of the junction left unmatched. CDR3 nucleotides: TGTGCCAGCAGGGGGGACAGGGATGGAGGAAAACTGTTTTTT. Residues: CASRGDRDGGKLFF. The entire variable domain, with the rest obtained from reference TRBV2 and TRBJ1-4, is as follows: EPEVTQTPSHQVTQMGQEVILRCVPISNHLYFYWYRQILGQKVEFLVSFYNNEISEKSEIFDDQFSVERPDGSNFTLKIRSTKLEDSAMYFCASRGDRDGGKLFFGSGTQLSVL.

This clone turned up a few times. V is TRBV7-9 and J is TRBJ2-7, with 9 bases that match TRBD1. Unmatched junction bases numbered 6, after V lost 6 bases and J lost 6 bases. The CDR3 contains 13 residues. Germline CDR1 reads SEHNR; CDR2 reads FQNEAQ (reference sequence). CDR3 bases: TGTGCCAGCAGACCCGGGACAGGGAGCGAGCAGTACTTC. It translates to CASRPGTGSEQYF.

The chain combines TRBV3-1 (or the pseudogene TRBV3-2) with TRBJ1-1, with 9 bases aligning to TRBD1. CDR3 size: 15 residues. CDR1 and CDR2 (germline): LGHDT, YNNKEL (reference sequence). The junction had 13 bases not matched to a gene; V was cut back by 3 bases and J by 11 bases. This chain's CDR3 is CASSHQDRGGYWAFF. The CDR3, as DNA: TGTGCCAGCAGCCACCAGGACAGGGGTGGGTATTGGGCTTTCTTT.

This chain links TRBV6-5 with TRBJ1-6; unclear D gene. V was clipped by 5 bases and J by 0 bases, with 8 bases between them. Germline CDR1 reads MNHEY; CDR2 reads SVGAGI. CDR3 length equals 15 residues. The CDR3 loop reads CASSNRHSYNSPLHF. The CDR3 DNA is TGTGCCAGCAGTAACCGCCACTCCTATAATTCACCCCTCCACTTT.

The chain links TRBV21-1 to TRBJ1-2; the tabulated D call, TRBD1, remains unverified against the DNA. TRBV21-1 has pseudogene status. The CDR3 is 15 amino acids. This chain's CDR3 is CASSSTGTNNYGYTF. In DNA form, the CDR3 reads TGTGCCAGCAGTTCGACAGGGACGAATAACTATGGCTACACCTTC.

V is TRBV7-2 and J is TRBJ2-7; possibly TRBD2 for D (5 bases). CDR1 SGHTA and CDR2 FQGNSA come from the germline V gene. CDR3 length equals 14 residues. The V end lost 6 bases, the J end lost 1 base, and 13 bases lay between the germline ends. CDR3 region: CASSQGGESYEQYF. CDR3 nucleotide sequence: TGTGCCAGCAGTCAAGGTGGGGAGTCCTACGAGCAGTACTTC.

The rearrangement uses TRBV12-5 and TRBJ2-7; possibly TRBD1 for D (6 bases). The CDR3 covers 19 residues. V was clipped by 2 bases and J by 0 bases, with 23 bases between them. Germline-derived CDR1 and CDR2 are LGHNT and FRNRAP. The CDR3 reads CASGLTKPGTSNPSYEQYF. CDR3 nucleotide sequence: TGTGCTAGTGGTTTGACAAAACCCGGGACATCCAACCCCTCCTACGAGCAGTACTTC.

The chain employs TRBV3-1 (or the pseudogene TRBV3-2) and TRBJ1-1, with 7 bases aligning to TRBD1. The germline CDR1 and CDR2 sequences are LGHDT and YNNKEL (reference sequence). The CDR3 is 15 amino acids. Unmatched junction bases numbered 6, after V lost 3 bases and J lost 2 bases. The CDR3 nucleotides read TGTGCCAGCAGCCATACCGGGACAGCTAACACTGAAGCTTTCTTT. Its translation is CASSHTGTANTEAFF.